This record concerns one T cell receptor beta chain sequence. The antigen is unknown. This specimen comes from a study of T-cell reconstitution after alpha-beta-depleted transplantation in children. Study observations and caveats: Recipient T cells and thymic progenitors that survived were the source of the high TCRbeta diversity seen at day 60 in some patients. T-cell numbers and diversity one year post-transplant derived largely from freshly generated T cells. Several hundred graft clones that had expanded were reportedly the source of alpha-beta T cells about two months after transplant.

The germline V gene has CDR1 MNHNY and CDR2 SVGAGI (reference sequence). V dropped 2 bases and J dropped 6 bases, with 9 bases sitting between them. This CDR3 has 13 residues. Unique molecular identifiers were incorporated into the prepared TCRbeta library. In TCRdb, the PCR reads were re-called with MiXCR into one record per CDR3 protein. The table records fewer than 500,000 distinct CDR3 sequences, about 40% of them present only once. This chain joins TRBV6-6 and TRBJ2-3; D gene ambiguous. Source: PBMCs, taken before TCRalphabeta/CD19-depleted stem cell transplant. This TCR came from a girl aged 2 to 10 with aplastic anemia, due to receive a stem cell transplant. The DNA of the CDR3 is TGTGCCAGCAGTTACGGGCTGGCCGATACGCAGTATTTT. Translating it yields CASSYGLADTQYF.